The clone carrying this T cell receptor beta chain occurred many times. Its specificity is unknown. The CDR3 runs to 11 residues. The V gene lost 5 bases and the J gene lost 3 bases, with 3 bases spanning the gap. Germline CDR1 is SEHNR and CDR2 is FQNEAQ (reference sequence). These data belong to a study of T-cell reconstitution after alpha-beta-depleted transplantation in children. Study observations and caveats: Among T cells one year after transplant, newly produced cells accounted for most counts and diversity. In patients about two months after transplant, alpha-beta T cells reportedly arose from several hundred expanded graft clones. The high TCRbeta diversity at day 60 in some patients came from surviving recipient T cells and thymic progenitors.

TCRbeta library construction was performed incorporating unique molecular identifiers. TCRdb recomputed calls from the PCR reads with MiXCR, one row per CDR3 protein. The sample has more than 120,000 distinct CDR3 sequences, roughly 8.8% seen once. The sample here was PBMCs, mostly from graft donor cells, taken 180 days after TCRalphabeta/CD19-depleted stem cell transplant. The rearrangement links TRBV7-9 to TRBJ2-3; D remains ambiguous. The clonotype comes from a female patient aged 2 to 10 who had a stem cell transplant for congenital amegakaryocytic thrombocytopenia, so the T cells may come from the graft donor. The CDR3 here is CASSETDTQYF. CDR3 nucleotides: TGTGCCAGCAGCGAAACAGATACGCAGTATTTT.